This T cell receptor beta chain appears in the sequencing data of a study of T cells in Graves' hyperthyroidism and ophthalmopathy. For the study at large: Initial diagnosis, before any treatment, was when peripheral blood was collected.

CDR3 size: 13 residues. Germline CDR1 and CDR2: SGHTA and FQGNSA. The germline V and J ends were trimmed by 5 bases and 6 bases, with 14 bases remaining between them. There are a few counts of this clonotype. The TCR beta CDR3 regions underwent amplification using RNA transcripts as the source. HTBI primers were employed in a first-round RT-PCR of the TCR CDR3. TCRdb used MiXCR to reprocess the multiplex PCR reads, holding one entry per CDR3 protein. This sample has about 640,000 distinct CDR3 sequences, with 20% found just once. Ophthalmopathy in the patients scored at least 3 on Clinical Activity Score and at least 4 on NOSPECS grade, lasting under 3 months. Patients having uncontrolled infection, another autoimmune disease, pregnancy or lactation were not included. PBMCs were derived from about 9.1 ml fresh peripheral blood.

The material sequenced was blood. The receptor's source is a man under 40 with Graves' ophthalmopathy. V and J are TRBV7-2 and TRBJ2-7, with a weak D call TRBD2 (6 bases). This chain's CDR3 is CASSRDFSREQYF. DNA for the CDR3: TGTGCCAGCAGCCGGGACTTTTCTCGCGAGCAGTACTTC.